Listed here is a single TCR beta chain. This specimen comes from a study of blood T cell repertoires in COVID-19. Study-wide background: COVID-19 samples, acute and convalescent, were from the United States, Italy and Spain.

Enrolment of Seattle patients took place during active infection, and they were followed longitudinally. With 11 bases clipped from V and 2 bases from J, the junction kept 8 bases outside the gene matches. CDR3 length: 14 residues. Germline assignment: CDR1 MNHNY and CDR2 SVGAGI (reference sequence). Data came from immunoSEQ multiplex PCR; TCRdb stores just in-frame clones and leaves some out. The sample has around 49,000 clones; about 92% are singletons. This clonotype was obtained from a man in his fifties or sixties with COVID-19, enrolled during active disease. Sequenced: peripheral blood. V usage is TRBV6-6 and J usage is TRBJ1-5, with 8 nucleotides matching TRBD1. The CDR3 region is CAARQGSGNQPQHF. CDR3 coding DNA: TGTGCCGCTAGACAGGGGTCGGGCAATCAGCCCCAGCATTTT.